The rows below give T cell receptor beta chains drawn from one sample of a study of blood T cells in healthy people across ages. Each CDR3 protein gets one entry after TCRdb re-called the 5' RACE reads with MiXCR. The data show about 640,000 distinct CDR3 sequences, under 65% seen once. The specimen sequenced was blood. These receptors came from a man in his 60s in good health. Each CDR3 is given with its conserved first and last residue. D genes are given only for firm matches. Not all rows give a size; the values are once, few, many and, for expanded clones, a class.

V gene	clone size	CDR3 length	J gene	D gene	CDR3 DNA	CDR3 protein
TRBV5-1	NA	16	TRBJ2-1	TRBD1	TGCGCCAGCAGCTTGGCCGGTGGGACAGGGGACGATGAGCAGTTCTTC	CASSLAGGTGDDEQFF
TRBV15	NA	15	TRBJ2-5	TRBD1	TGTGCCACCAGCAGAGACGGACAGGTCCGGGAGACCCAGTACTTC	CATSRDGQVRETQYF
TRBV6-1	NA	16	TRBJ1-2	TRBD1	TGTGCCAGCAGCCCAAGGACAGGGGTCGACCCCTATGGCTACACCTTC	CASSPRTGVDPYGYTF
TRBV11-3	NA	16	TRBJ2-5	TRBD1	TGTGCCAGCAGCTTAGGGGACAGGGTTGGAGTTGAGACCCAGTACTTC	CASSLGDRVGVETQYF
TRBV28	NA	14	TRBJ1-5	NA	TGTGCCAGCAGAACACAGGGAAGCGTTCAGCCCCAGCATTTT	CASRTQGSVQPQHF
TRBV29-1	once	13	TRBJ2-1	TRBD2	TGCAGCTCTGGACCGGGACTAGCGGAGGAGCAGTTCTTC	CSSGPGLAEEQFF
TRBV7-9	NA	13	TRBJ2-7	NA	TGTGCCAGCAGCTTAGCCACAACCTACGAGCAGTACTTC	CASSLATTYEQYF
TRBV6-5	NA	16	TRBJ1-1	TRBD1	TGTGCCAGCAGAACACCGGGACAGGGCGGGAACACTGAAGCTTTCTTT	CASRTPGQGGNTEAFF
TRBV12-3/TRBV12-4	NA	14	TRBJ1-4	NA	TGTGCCAGCAGTTTAGTGGGTACTAATGAAAAACTGTTTTTT	CASSLVGTNEKLFF
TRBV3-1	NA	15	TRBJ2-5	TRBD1	TGTGCCAGCAGCCACAGACAGGGGAACCAAGAGACCCAGTACTTC	CASSHRQGNQETQYF
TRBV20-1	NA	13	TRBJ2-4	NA	TGCAGTGCTAGACCCGACGGAGAAAACATTCAGTACTTC	CSARPDGENIQYF
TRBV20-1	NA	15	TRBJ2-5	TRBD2	TGCAGTGCTAGTCGGCCGGGACTAGCTCAAGAGACCCAGTACTTC	CSASRPGLAQETQYF
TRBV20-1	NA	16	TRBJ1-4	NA	TGCAGTGCTAGAGCTAGGGGGAGGGCAACTAATGAAAAACTGTTTTTT	CSARARGRATNEKLFF
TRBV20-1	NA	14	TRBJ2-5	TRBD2	TGCAGTGCTGTTCGGGGGGTCAGACAAGAGACCCAGTACTTC	CSAVRGVRQETQYF
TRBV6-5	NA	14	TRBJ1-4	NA	TGTGCCAGCACCGTACGCAGGGGTATCGAAAAACTGTTTTTT	CASTVRRGIEKLFF
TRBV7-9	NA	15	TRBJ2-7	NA	TGTGCCAGCAGCCCCTCAGGGGCCTATTCCTACGAGCAGTACTTC	CASSPSGAYSYEQYF
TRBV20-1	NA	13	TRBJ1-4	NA	TGCAGTGCTCGACAGAACCTTAATGAAAAACTGTTTTTT	CSARQNLNEKLFF
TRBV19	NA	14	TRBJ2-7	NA	TGTGCCAGTAGTCCTACCAGGGGCCGGGACGAGCAGTACTTC	CASSPTRGRDEQYF
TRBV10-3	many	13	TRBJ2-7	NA	TGTGCCACCGGCGGGGGCCTTTCCTACGAGCAGTACTTC	CATGGGLSYEQYF
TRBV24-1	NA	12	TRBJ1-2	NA	TGTGCCACCAGTGATCCTGACAGAGGCTACACCTTC	CATSDPDRGYTF
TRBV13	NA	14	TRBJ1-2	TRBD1	TGTGCCAGCAGCTCGGGACAGCTTAACTATGGCTACACCTTC	CASSSGQLNYGYTF
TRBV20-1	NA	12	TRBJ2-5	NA	TGCAGTGCTAGATTGCGGGGCGAGACCCAGTACTTC	CSARLRGETQYF
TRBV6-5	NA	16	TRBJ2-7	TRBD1	TGTGCCAGCAGTTACTCAGGACAGGGGGTTTCCTACGAGCAGTACTTC	CASSYSGQGVSYEQYF
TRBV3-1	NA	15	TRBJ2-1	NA	TGTGCCAGCAGCCCTATACTGGGGATCTACAATGAGCAGTTCTTC	CASSPILGIYNEQFF
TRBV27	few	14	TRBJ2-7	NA	TGTGCCAGCAGTTTTAGAGGGGTTGTGTACGAGCAGTACTTC	CASSFRGVVYEQYF
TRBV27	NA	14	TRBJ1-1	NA	TGTGCCAGCAGTCGTACAGGGAGGGACACTGAAGCTTTCTTT	CASSRTGRDTEAFF
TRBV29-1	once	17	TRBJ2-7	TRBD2	TGCAGCGTTGCCTCCGAGGCCGGGACTAGCGAGTCCTACGAGCAGTACTTC	CSVASEAGTSESYEQYF
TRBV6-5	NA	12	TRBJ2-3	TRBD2	TGTACCGTCGGGGGGAACACAGATACGCAGTATTTT	CTVGGNTDTQYF